Following are 28 T cell receptor beta chains from one sample sequenced in a study of shared clonotypes between healthy human individuals. Here immunoSEQ multiplex PCR was the method, and the copy in TCRdb shows in-frame clones only, minus some. Of around 700,000 clones listed, 92% were seen once; the top ten hold 24%. Naive CD8 cells lacked CD45RO, underwent positive selection for CCR7 and left out terminally differentiated effector memory CD45RA+ cells. What was sequenced was naive CD8+ T cells sorted from blood. These receptors were taken from a man aged 25 to 40 in good health.

This sequence joins TRBV10-2 and TRBJ2-7; a weak D match, TRBD2 (6 bases). Germline lookup yields CDR1 WSHSY and CDR2 SAAADI. The CDR3 extends over 13 amino acids. The V gene lost 3 bases and the J gene lost 6 bases, with 12 bases spanning the gap. CDR3: CASSDGSRVEQYF. CDR3 nucleotide sequence: TGCGCCAGCAGTGACGGGAGCAGGGTCGAGCAGTACTTC.

This clone appeared once. The CDR3 nucleotides read TGTGCCAGCAGCTTATCTAAGGGAGGCAGCTACGAGCAGTACTTC. Amino acid sequence: CASSLSKGGSYEQYF. The chain joins TRBV7-6 to TRBJ2-7; a weak D match, TRBD2 (6 bases). Germline values: CDR1 SGHVS, CDR2 FNYEAQ. The CDR3 covers 15 residues. Trimming cost V 2 bases and J 3 bases, with 14 bases left between them.

This clone was counted a single time. This sequence joins TRBV15 and TRBJ1-5; D may be TRBD1 (6 bases). Germline CDR1 reads LNHNV; CDR2 reads YYDKDF (reference sequence). The CDR3 is 14 residues long. Trimming cost V 8 bases and J 1 base, with 12 bases left between them. The CDR3 reads CATGRGGSNQPQHF. CDR3 in DNA: TGTGCCACCGGTAGGGGGGGAAGCAATCAGCCCCAGCATTTT.

Turning to this clone: The sample contains more than one DNA sequence encoding this CDR3. The chain is built from TRBV2 and TRBJ2-5; D remains ambiguous. Germline lookup yields CDR1 SNHLY and CDR2 FYNNEI. The CDR3 consists of 10 residues. The V and J ends lost 6 bases and 5 bases respectively, with 4 bases between them. Written as DNA, the CDR3 is TGTGCCAGCAGAGGGGAGACCCAGTACTTC. Protein: CASRGETQYF.

The chain uses TRBV2 and TRBJ2-1; 7 bases are a match to TRBD1. The V gene end was trimmed by 8 bases and the J gene end by 3 bases; junction bases not matched to a gene: 1. CDR1 SNHLY and CDR2 FYNNEI come from the germline V gene. The CDR3 consists of 12 residues. The CDR3 here is CASQGVYNEQFF. As DNA, the CDR3 is TGTGCCAGCCAGGGGGTCTACAATGAGCAGTTCTTC.

The chain carries TRBV15 and TRBJ2-7, with TRBD2 identical over 7 bases. Germline assignment: CDR1 LNHNV and CDR2 YYDKDF (reference sequence). The V segment lost 0 bases and the J segment 2 bases; nucleotides outside the gene matches: 13. The CDR3 spans 18 residues. The CDR3 spells CATSRDRVYERDPYEQYF. The CDR3 bases are TGTGCCACCAGCAGAGATCGGGTGTATGAGCGGGATCCCTACGAGCAGTACTTC. The variable domain in full, completed from reference TRBV15 and TRBJ2-7, reads DAMVIQNPRYQVTQFGKPVTLSCSQTLNHNVMYWYQQKSSQAPKLLFHYYDKDFNNEADTPDNFQSRRPNTSFCFLDIRSPGLGDTAMYLCATSRDRVYERDPYEQYFGPGTRLTVT.

The chain carries TRBV30 and TRBJ2-7; weak D call: TRBD2 (5 bases). This CDR3 region has 12 residues. The V gene's germline CDR1 is GTSNPN and CDR2 SVGIG (reference sequence). Trimming shortened V by 1 base and J by 6 bases, and 10 bases separated the two germline ends. The CDR3 loop is CAWSDEGGEQYF. The CDR3 DNA is TGTGCCTGGAGTGACGAGGGCGGCGAGCAGTACTTC.

V is TRBV9 and J is TRBJ2-1; maybe TRBD1 (6 bases). Looked up from germline, CDR1 is SGDLS and CDR2 is YYNGEE. The CDR3 spans 15 residues. The V gene lost 3 bases and the J gene lost 0 bases, with 10 bases spanning the gap. This chain's CDR3 is CASSAMGASYNEQFF. The CDR3 DNA reads as TGTGCCAGCAGCGCTATGGGGGCCTCCTACAATGAGCAGTTCTTC.

V is TRBV29-1 and J is TRBJ2-5, with 11 bases lining up with TRBD2. Germline V lookup: CDR1 SQVTM, CDR2 ANQGSEA. V lost 1 base, J lost 5 bases, and 6 bases stayed unmatched. This CDR3 contains 15 residues. In nucleotides, the CDR3 is TGCAGCGTTGAAGGGGAGACTAGCGGGACTGAGACCCAGTACTTC. Translating gives CSVEGETSGTETQYF. The full variable domain, rest sourced from reference TRBV29-1 and TRBJ2-5, is SAVISQKPSRDICQRGTSLTIQCQVDSQVTMMFWYRQQPGQSLTLIATANQGSEATYESGFVIDKFPISRPNLTFSTLTVSNMSPEDSSIYLCSVEGETSGTETQYFGPGTRLLVL.

The gene calls are TRBV28 and TRBJ2-7; 13 nucleotides align to TRBD2. J gave up 6 bases and V 5 bases, and 7 bases lay outside the gene matches. CDR3 size: 15 residues. Germline loops: CDR1 MDHEN, CDR2 SYDVKM. The CDR3 reads CASSPSGLAGVEQYF. The DNA for the CDR3 is TGTGCCAGCAGTCCTTCAGGACTAGCGGGAGTCGAGCAGTACTTC.

The gene calls are TRBV27 and TRBJ1-2, with no clear D. Germline V lookup: CDR1 MNHEY, CDR2 SMNVEV (reference sequence). CDR3 size: 13 residues. V dropped 3 bases and J dropped 1 base, with 6 bases sitting between them. This CDR3 reads CASSLDVNYGYTF. The DNA for the CDR3 is TGTGCCAGCAGTTTGGACGTTAACTATGGCTACACCTTC.

This clone was detected only once. The V call is TRBV18, the J call TRBJ2-7, with TRBD1 matching 8 bases. CDR1 KGHSH and CDR2 LQKENI come from the germline V gene. The CDR3 sequence is 15 residues long. The V and J ends lost 3 bases and 2 bases, in that order; junction bases with no gene match: 6. The CDR3 here is CASSPQVRGPYEQYF. CDR3 coding DNA: TGTGCCAGCTCACCCCAGGTCAGGGGGCCCTACGAGCAGTACTTC.

CDR3 residues: CASSLGGLAGGPADTQYF. The CDR3 DNA sequence: TGTGCCAGCAGCTTAGGGGGACTAGCGGGAGGGCCAGCAGATACGCAGTATTTT. The chain carries TRBV7-8 and TRBJ2-3; 16 positions agree with TRBD2. Germline V CDR1 and CDR2: SGHVS, FQNEAQ. The V and J ends lost 1 base and 4 bases, in that order; junction bases with no gene match: 5. There are 18 residues in the CDR3.

The chain couples TRBV21-1 to TRBJ2-7; the table's D gene call, TRBD1, was not cross checked with the DNA. TRBV21-1 is recorded as a pseudogene. The CDR3 sequence is 12 residues long. CDR3 protein: CASRKQGYEQYF. CDR3 nucleotides: TGTGCCAGCAGAAAACAGGGGTACGAGCAGTACTTC.

The J gene is TRBJ1-1, the V gene TRBV19; D perhaps matches TRBD1 (5 bases). V shed 4 bases and J shed 2 bases, with 14 bases lying between them. The length of the CDR3 is 15 residues. From germline, CDR1 is LNHDA and CDR2 SQIVND (reference sequence). CDR3 protein: CASSSKDITNTEAFF. In DNA, the CDR3 is TGTGCCAGTAGTAGCAAGGACATTACAAACACTGAAGCTTTCTTT.

The chain recombines TRBV7-8 with TRBJ2-7, with 9 bases lining up with TRBD2. V shed 2 bases and J 1 base; nucleotides not matched to a gene: 3. This CDR3 is built from 15 residues. CDR1 is SGHVS and CDR2 is FQNEAQ in the germline V gene. The CDR3 loop reads CASSLRTSASYEQYF. CDR3 nucleotides: TGTGCCAGCAGCTTACGGACTAGCGCGTCCTACGAGCAGTACTTC. Complete variable domain (other parts from reference TRBV7-8 and TRBJ2-7): GAGVSQSPRYKVAKRGQDVALRCDPISGHVSLFWYQQALGQGPEFLTYFQNEAQLDKSGLPSDRFFAERPEGSVSTLKIQRTQQEDSAVYLCASSLRTSASYEQYFGPGTRLTVT.

The chain carries TRBV29-1 and TRBJ2-1, with 11 bases matching TRBD2. CDR1 and CDR2 from the germline V gene are SQVTM and ANQGSEA. The V segment lost 2 bases and the J segment 3 bases; nucleotides outside the gene matches: 6. The CDR3 is made up of 16 amino acids. CDR3 DNA: TGCAGCGTTGAAAGCCCCACTAGCGGGAGCTACAATGAGCAGTTCTTC. Translated, it gives CSVESPTSGSYNEQFF.

As to this clone: Distinct nucleotide sequences in the sample also encode this CDR3. The chain employs TRBV7-8 and TRBJ2-1; D is unresolved. Trimming cost V 4 bases and J 4 bases, with 5 bases left between them. This CDR3 has 12 residues. Germline values: CDR1 SGHVS, CDR2 FQNEAQ. The CDR3 reads CASSSNYNEQFF. Written as DNA, the CDR3 is TGTGCCAGCAGCTCGAATTACAATGAGCAGTTCTTC.

The chain is built from TRBV11-2 and TRBJ1-4, with TRBD1 matching over 8 bases. V was clipped by 1 base and J by 6 bases; unmatched bases: 7. This CDR3 comprises 16 residues. CDR1 SGHAT and CDR2 FQNNGV come from the germline V gene. CDR3 bases: TGTGCCAGCAGCTTAGTCCTCGGGACAGGAGATGAAAAACTGTTTTTT. This translates into CASSLVLGTGDEKLFF.

V and J are TRBV7-9 and TRBJ2-2; no firm D call. V gave up 2 bases and J gave up 4 bases, with 17 bases separating them. The germline V gene encodes CDR1 SEHNR and CDR2 FQNEAQ (reference sequence). The CDR3 totals 17 residues. CDR3 nucleotide sequence: TGTGCCAGCAGCTTAATTGTTGCCGAATGGGGCACCGGGGAGCTGTTTTTT. It is translated as CASSLIVAEWGTGELFF. The full variable domain, completed using reference TRBV7-9 and TRBJ2-2, is DTGVSQNPRHKITKRGQNVTFRCDPISEHNRLYWYRQTLGQGPEFLTYFQNEAQLEKSRLLSDRFSAERPKGSFSTLEIQRTEQGDSAMYLCASSLIVAEWGTGELFFGEGSRLTVL.

The chain links TRBV7-2 to TRBJ2-7; D gene unclear. The V gene lost 5 bases and the J gene lost 3 bases, with 14 bases spanning the gap. In germline, CDR1 is SGHTA, CDR2 FQGNSA. The CDR3 is made up of 14 amino acids. DNA of the CDR3: TGTGCCAGCAGCCCCGGCCGTGGCCTCTACGAGCAGTACTTC. Translating it yields CASSPGRGLYEQYF.

This clone was seen a few times. The rearrangement uses TRBV28 and TRBJ2-1, with TRBD2 matching over 11 bases. This CDR3 has 15 residues. Trimming removed 2 bases from V and 8 bases from J; junction bases left unmatched: 5. From germline, CDR1 is MDHEN and CDR2 SYDVKM. CDR3 in DNA: TGTGCCAGCAGTTTAACTAGCGGGAGTACGGATGAGCAGTTCTTC. Encoded protein: CASSLTSGSTDEQFF.

The chain links TRBV6-1 to TRBJ2-2; possible D gene TRBD1, 6 bases. CDR1 is MNHNS and CDR2 is SASEGT in the germline V gene. The CDR3 has 14 residues. V was clipped by 3 bases and J by 4 bases, with 9 bases between them. CDR3 region: CASSETGVTGELFF. The CDR3 DNA sequence: TGTGCCAGCAGTGAGACAGGAGTCACCGGGGAGCTGTTTTTT.

Notes on this clone: Other DNA sequences of this sample code for an identical CDR3. The rearrangement joins TRBV27 to TRBJ2-7; perhaps D is TRBD1 or TRBD2 (5 bases each). The CDR3 runs to 14 residues. The V gene lost 1 base and the J gene lost 3 bases, with 10 bases spanning the gap. In germline, CDR1 is MNHEY, CDR2 SMNVEV (reference sequence). DNA of the CDR3: TGTGCCAGCAGTTTATTTCAGGGACGCTACGAGCAGTACTTC. Encoded protein: CASSLFQGRYEQYF.

The chain has TRBV20-1 and TRBJ1-4, with no clear D. This CDR3 comprises 11 residues. Trimming took off 3 bases at V and 8 bases at J, with 7 bases between the two ends. Germline V gene data show CDR1 as DFQATT and CDR2 as SNEGSKA (reference sequence). The CDR3 loop reads CSASLPEKLFF. As DNA, the CDR3 is TGCAGTGCTAGTCTCCCAGAAAAACTGTTTTTT.

The chain uses TRBV27 and TRBJ2-5, with D possibly being TRBD2 (5 bases). Germline-derived CDR1 and CDR2 are MNHEY and SMNVEV (reference sequence). The CDR3 covers 14 residues. The ends were cut back, 2 bases at V and 2 bases at J, with 9 bases in the middle. The CDR3 DNA reads as TGTGCCAGCAGTTTAAGCTGGGAGCAAGAGACCCAGTACTTC. Amino acids: CASSLSWEQETQYF.

V usage is TRBV4-1 and J usage is TRBJ1-1; 7 bases match TRBD1. Germline V gene lookup returns CDR1 MGHRA and CDR2 YSYEKL. This CDR3 is built from 16 residues. Trimming cost V 0 bases and J 1 base; bases outside gene matches: 5. The CDR3 bases are TGCGCCAGCAGCCAAGAGACAGGGTGGACGAACACTGAAGCTTTCTTT. This encodes CASSQETGWTNTEAFF.

The rearrangement links TRBV25-1 to TRBJ2-1, with D perhaps given as TRBD1 or TRBD2 (5 bases each). The CDR3 is made up of 15 amino acids. V gave up 10 bases and J gave up 0 bases, with 16 bases separating them. Germline V gene lookup returns CDR1 MGHDK and CDR2 SYGVNS. CDR3 DNA: TGTGCCATCGGATGGGGGTCCAGCTCCTACAATGAGCAGTTCTTC. The encoded protein is CAIGWGSSSYNEQFF.